Listed here are 21 T cell receptor beta chains from one sample, sequenced in a study of molecular identifiers for immune sequencing clone quantification. Each CDR3 protein gets one entry after TCRdb re-called the PCR reads with MiXCR. Altogether approximately 590,000 distinct CDR3 sequences are present, 25% being singletons, with the ten largest covering about 0.8%. The material sequenced was naive CD8+ T cells from blood, with Jurkat cell RNA spiked in. Documented subset: FACS-sorted CD8+CD4-CCR7+CD45RA+ naive T cells. These TCRs come from a human donor in good health. Some libraries in this study had Jurkat cell RNA spiked in.

This clonotype was picked up a small number of times. This chain joins TRBV7-9 and TRBJ1-1; TRBD1 matches at 10 bases. The CDR3 has 13 amino acids. V lost 7 bases, J lost 9 bases, and 8 bases stayed unmatched. Per germline, CDR1 SEHNR and CDR2 FQNEAQ (reference sequence). CDR3 DNA: TGTGCCAGCAACCCAGGACAGGGGGAGAAAGCTTTCTTT. Translating it yields CASNPGQGEKAFF.

This clonotype came up many times. The chain links TRBV29-1 to TRBJ2-7; the D gene could be TRBD1 or TRBD2 (6 bases each). Germline CDR1 and CDR2: SQVTM and ANQGSEA. Between the trimmed V and J ends, which lost 3 bases and 6 bases, there was a span of 12 bases. The CDR3 is 12 amino acids. The CDR3 DNA follows: TGCAGCGTTGAGAGGGGGGACGCCGAGCAGTACTTC. Protein: CSVERGDAEQYF.

The V and J genes are TRBV7-9 and TRBJ2-2; D may be TRBD1 or TRBD2 (5 bases each). This CDR3 has 15 amino acids. Trimming left V 6 bases short and J 0 bases short, with 11 bases between. Germline V gives CDR1 SEHNR, CDR2 FQNEAQ (reference sequence). The CDR3 DNA reads as TGTGCCAGCAGAGTCGGGACGCCGAACACCGGGGAGCTGTTTTTT. This gives the protein CASRVGTPNTGELFF. The whole variable domain, filled in from reference TRBV7-9 and TRBJ2-2, reads DTGVSQNPRHKITKRGQNVTFRCDPISEHNRLYWYRQTLGQGPEFLTYFQNEAQLEKSRLLSDRFSAERPKGSFSTLEIQRTEQGDSAMYLCASRVGTPNTGELFFGEGSRLTVL.

This clonotype was recorded a few times. This sequence joins TRBV25-1 and TRBJ2-5, with 7 bases matching TRBD2. Germline V CDR1 and CDR2: MGHDK, SYGVNS. This CDR3 has 14 residues. Unmatched junction bases numbered 8, after V lost 4 bases and J lost 6 bases. The CDR3 region is CASSVGGGLQTQYF. CDR3 nucleotide sequence: TGTGCCAGCAGTGTGGGGGGGGGTTTGCAGACCCAGTACTTC. The full variable domain, rest sourced from reference TRBV25-1 and TRBJ2-5, is EADIYQTPRYLVIGTGKKITLECSQTMGHDKMYWYQQDPGMELHLIHYSYGVNSTEKGDLSSESTVSRIRTEHFPLTLESARPSHTSQYLCASSVGGGLQTQYFGPGTRLLVL.

This clonotype was counted a few times. The chain uses TRBV9 and TRBJ2-2, with D perhaps being TRBD1 or TRBD2 (5 bases each). Germline V gene data show CDR1 as SGDLS and CDR2 as YYNGEE. V was clipped by 3 bases and J by 8 bases, with 17 bases between them. The length of the CDR3 is 15 residues. This chain's CDR3 is CASSESGYPGGELFF. CDR3 bases: TGTGCCAGCAGCGAGAGCGGCTACCCAGGGGGGGAGCTGTTTTTT.

This chain connects TRBV2 to TRBJ2-7; weak D call: TRBD1 (5 bases). The CDR3 length is 16 residues. The ends were cut back, 7 bases at V and 2 bases at J, with 21 bases in the middle. Looked up from germline, CDR1 is SNHLY and CDR2 is FYNNEI. The CDR3 DNA reads TGTGCCAGCACCATAATAACAGGCTCCCATCCCTACGAGCAGTACTTC. This codes for CASTIITGSHPYEQYF.

Ten or more counts support this clonotype. The chain links TRBV6-6 to TRBJ2-5; D possibly corresponds to TRBD2 (5 bases). Per the germline V gene, CDR1 is MNHNY and CDR2 is SVGAGI (reference sequence). This CDR3 is 16 amino acids long. Trimming removed 6 bases from V and 5 bases from J, with 22 bases in between. The CDR3 region has the DNA TGTGCCAGCAGAGGAGGAGCAGGCTTCTTCTTGGAGACCCAGTACTTC. Residues: CASRGGAGFFLETQYF.

Many counts were recorded for this clonotype. The rearrangement joins TRBV18 to TRBJ2-3; no reliable D call. There are 16 residues in the CDR3. Germline V gives CDR1 KGHSH, CDR2 LQKENI. The V end was cut by 6 bases, the J end by 1 base, with 17 bases between. The CDR3 loop is CASSPERAVGTDTQYF. In DNA, the CDR3 is TGTGCCAGCTCGCCTGAACGTGCGGTTGGCACAGATACGCAGTATTTT.

To note about this clonotype: This may be a read error: a much more frequent sequence differs by one nucleotide. The chain joins TRBV6-6 to TRBJ2-1; D is unresolved. V was clipped by 2 bases and J by 0 bases, with 5 bases between them. The CDR3 is 14 residues long. Germline V CDR1 and CDR2: MNHNY, SVGAGI (reference sequence). The CDR3 reads CASSYESSYNEQFF. In DNA, the CDR3 is TGTGCCAGCAGTTACGAGAGCTCCTACAATGAGCAGTTCTTC.

This clonotype appeared many times. J is TRBJ2-7 and V is TRBV27, with D unresolved. CDR3 length: 15 amino acids. The V and J ends lost 3 bases and 2 bases respectively, with 14 bases between them. CDR1 MNHEY and CDR2 SMNVEV come from the germline V gene (reference sequence). CDR3 coding DNA: TGTGCCAGCAGTTTTCGCGGTCCCATTGCCTACGAGCAGTACTTC. The encoded protein is CASSFRGPIAYEQYF.

The rearrangement links TRBV28 to TRBJ1-1; unclear D gene. Trimming left V 6 bases short and J 0 bases short, with 14 bases between. The CDR3 sequence is 15 residues long. From germline, CDR1 is MDHEN and CDR2 SYDVKM. CDR3: CASSPQSNMNTEAFF. CDR3 bases: TGTGCCAGCAGCCCACAGTCGAATATGAACACTGAAGCTTTCTTT.

This clonotype was counted ten times or more. The chain employs TRBV4-2 and TRBJ1-1; no clear D gene. Trimming took off 2 bases at V and 0 bases at J, with 10 bases between the two ends. Germline-derived CDR1 and CDR2 are LGHNA and YNFKEQ. The CDR3 loop spans 15 amino acids. The DNA of the CDR3 is TGTGCCAGCAGCCAAATGGAGGGCATGAACACTGAAGCTTTCTTT. Its protein is CASSQMEGMNTEAFF.

This clonotype was counted a single time. A read error may be the cause here, since a much bigger clone is one base away. V is TRBV5-1 and J is TRBJ1-1; D gene uncertain. Germline CDR1 and CDR2: SGHRS and YFSETQ. The V and J ends lost 4 bases and 1 base respectively, with 20 bases between them. This CDR3 has 17 residues. CDR3 in amino acids: CASSLYRPRGPNTEAFF. For the CDR3, the DNA is TGCGCCAGCAGCCTATATCGCCCTCGGGGTCCGAACACTGAAGCTTTCTTT.

This clonotype was picked up a small number of times. The chain carries TRBV7-8 and TRBJ2-3; D not certain. Trimming cost V 2 bases and J 2 bases, with 11 bases left between them. The CDR3 runs to 15 residues. CDR1 is SGHVS and CDR2 is FQNEAQ in the germline V gene. CDR3 loop: CASSLSGYNTDTQYF. The CDR3 bases are TGTGCCAGCAGCTTAAGTGGGTATAACACAGATACGCAGTATTTT.

The rearrangement links TRBV28 to TRBJ2-1; D not resolved. This CDR3 is built from 17 residues. In germline, CDR1 is MDHEN, CDR2 SYDVKM. V lost 1 base and J 5 bases, leaving 18 bases between the germline ends. This CDR3 reads CASSLLPVSEVHNEQFF. The DNA for the CDR3 is TGTGCCAGCAGTTTATTACCAGTTAGTGAGGTCCACAATGAGCAGTTCTTC.

The rearrangement links TRBV19 to TRBJ2-7; the match to TRBD1 covers 8 bases. Germline trimming cut 6 bases from V and 3 bases from J; bases unmatched to any gene: 10. The germline V gene has CDR1 LNHDA and CDR2 SQIVND (reference sequence). This CDR3 has 15 residues. DNA of the CDR3: TGTGCCAGTAGCCTTGGACAGGGTTGGATCTACGAGCAGTACTTC. Its translation is CASSLGQGWIYEQYF.

The chain employs TRBV6-5 and TRBJ1-4; the D gene is possibly TRBD1 (5 bases). The V gene's germline CDR1 is MNHEY and CDR2 SVGAGI. The CDR3 has 15 amino acids. V was shortened by 0 bases and J by 8 bases, with 13 bases between the two germline ends. The DNA for the CDR3 is TGTGCCAGCAGTTACTCTGCAGGGAAAGGGGAAAAACTGTTTTTT. This gives the protein CASSYSAGKGEKLFF.

This clonotype showed up many times. This chain links TRBV7-9 with TRBJ2-7; D tentatively fits TRBD1 or TRBD2 (6 bases each). CDR3 size: 15 residues. Germline V gene data show CDR1 as SEHNR and CDR2 as FQNEAQ (reference sequence). V lost 1 base, J lost 6 bases, and 16 bases lay in between. In nucleotides, the CDR3 is TGTGCCAGCAGCTTAGACGCGGGGACACTTTCCGAGCAGTACTTC. It encodes CASSLDAGTLSEQYF.

The sample holds a few counts of this clonotype. V gene TRBV20-1 combines with J gene TRBJ2-7; 11 bases line up with TRBD2. Trimming at V came to 6 bases and at J to 1 base, leaving 5 bases not matched to a gene. CDR1 DFQATT and CDR2 SNEGSKA come from the germline V gene (reference sequence). CDR3 length equals 14 residues. The CDR3 bases are TGCAGTGCGACCGGGACTAGCGGTTCCTACGAGCAGTACTTC. Translated: CSATGTSGSYEQYF.

This clonotype turned up a few times. The rearrangement uses TRBV20-1 and TRBJ1-3; TRBD1 agrees at 7 bases. Germline lookup yields CDR1 DFQATT and CDR2 SNEGSKA (reference sequence). CDR3 length: 12 amino acids. J was trimmed by 4 bases and V by 5 bases; bases with no gene match: 2. The CDR3 sequence: CSALQGGNTIYF. DNA of the CDR3: TGCAGTGCTTTACAGGGGGGAAACACCATATATTTT.

The sample holds one count of this clonotype. The germline gene is not matched at one end of the junction; a read error may be the cause. The chain is built from TRBV20-1 and TRBJ1-1, with 10 nucleotides matching TRBD1. CDR1 and CDR2 from the germline V gene are DFQATT and SNEGSKA (reference sequence). The length of the CDR3 is 14 residues. CDR3 nucleotides: TGCAGTACTCCCGTGGGGACAGGGGACACTGAAGCTTCCTTT. This translates into CSTPVGTGDTEASF.